This TCR beta chain was sequenced for a study of metastatic and nonmetastatic thyroid tumors. As for the study in general: The authors compared repertoires across blood and tumor or nodule tissue from malignant and benign thyroid patients. Study conclusions and caveats: Benign nodules reportedly had significantly lower TCR beta diversity than malignant thyroid tumors in blood and tumor.

The CDR3 is 12 residues long. The V end was cut by 5 bases, the J end by 7 bases, with 11 bases between. The germline V gene encodes CDR1 SGHAT and CDR2 FQDESV (reference sequence). MiXCR was used by TCRdb to re-call the PCR reads. The data show some 55,000 clones, 25% to 35% seen once. Every patient was untreated before thyroid surgery. As to this clone: Its cognate antigen is unknown.

The origin of this receptor is a female donor with papillary thyroid cancer or a benign thyroid nodule (not recorded which). Some clones in this sample may be carry-over from other donors' samples. Sequencing input: blood. This chain uses TRBV11-1 with TRBJ1-1; D ambiguous. As DNA, the CDR3 is TGTGCCAGCAGCGCCGACTATCGTGAAGCTTTCTTT. Residues: CASSADYREAFF.